This T cell receptor beta chain is drawn from a study of T-cell memory formation after mild COVID-19. This clonotype was counted only a few times. Researchers used 5'RACE with constant-segment primers to make TCR alpha and TCR beta cDNA libraries that carry sample barcodes and UMIs. Via MiXCR, TCRdb re-called the 5' RACE reads, giving one row per CDR3 protein. The sample lists 450,000 to 650,000 distinct CDR3 sequences; around 17% were seen once. The V gene's germline CDR1 is LNHNV and CDR2 YYDKDF (reference sequence). The junction had 11 bases not matched to a gene; V was cut back by 3 bases and J by 5 bases. The CDR3 length is 17 residues.

The chain combines TRBV15 with TRBJ1-2; 11 nucleotides match TRBD1. The source is an adult woman who had mild COVID-19 (a few samples of this study predate the infection). Cell type and time point are not known. Sequencing was performed on PBMCs or a T cell subset sorted from them (not recorded which). The CDR3 bases are TGTGCCACCAGCAGGGCTGCTGGGACAGGGGGACCATATGGCTACACCTTC. Translation: CATSRAAGTGGPYGYTF. Full variable domain (remainder filled in from reference TRBV15 and TRBJ1-2): DAMVIQNPRYQVTQFGKPVTLSCSQTLNHNVMYWYQQKSSQAPKLLFHYYDKDFNNEADTPDNFQSRRPNTSFCFLDIRSPGLGDTAMYLCATSRAAGTGGPYGYTFGSGTRLTVV.